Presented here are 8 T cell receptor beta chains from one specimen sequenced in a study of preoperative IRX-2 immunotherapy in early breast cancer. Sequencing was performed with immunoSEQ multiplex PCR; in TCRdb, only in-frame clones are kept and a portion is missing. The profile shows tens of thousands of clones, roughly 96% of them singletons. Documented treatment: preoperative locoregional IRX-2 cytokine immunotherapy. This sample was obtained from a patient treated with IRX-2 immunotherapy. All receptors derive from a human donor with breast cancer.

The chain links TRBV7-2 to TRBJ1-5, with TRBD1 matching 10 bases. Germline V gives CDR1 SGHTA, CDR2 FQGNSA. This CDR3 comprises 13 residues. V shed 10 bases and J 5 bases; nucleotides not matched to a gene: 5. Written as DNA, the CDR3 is TGTGCCACCGGACAGGGGGGGGATCAGCCCCAGCATTTT. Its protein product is CATGQGGDQPQHF.

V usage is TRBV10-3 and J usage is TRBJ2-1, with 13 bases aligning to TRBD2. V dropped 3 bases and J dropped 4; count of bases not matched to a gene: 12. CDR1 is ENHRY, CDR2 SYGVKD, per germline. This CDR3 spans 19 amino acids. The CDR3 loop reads CAISDPTSGGGWQYNEQFF. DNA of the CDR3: TGTGCCATCAGTGATCCAACTAGCGGGGGGGGTTGGCAATACAATGAGCAGTTCTTC.

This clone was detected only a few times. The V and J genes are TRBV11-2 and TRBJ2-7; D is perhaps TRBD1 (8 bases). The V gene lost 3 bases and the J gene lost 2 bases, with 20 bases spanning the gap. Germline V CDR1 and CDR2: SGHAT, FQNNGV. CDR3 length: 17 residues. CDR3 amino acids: CASSFARQGRVAYEQYF. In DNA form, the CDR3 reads TGTGCCAGCAGCTTTGCCCGACAGGGGAGGGTGGCCTACGAGCAGTACTTC.

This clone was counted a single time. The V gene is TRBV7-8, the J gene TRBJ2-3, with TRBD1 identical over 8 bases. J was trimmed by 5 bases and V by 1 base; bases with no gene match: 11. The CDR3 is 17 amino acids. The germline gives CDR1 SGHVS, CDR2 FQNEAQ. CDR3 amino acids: CASSLGRWTGFEDTQYF. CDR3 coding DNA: TGTGCCAGCAGCTTAGGTCGGTGGACAGGGTTTGAAGATACGCAGTATTTT.

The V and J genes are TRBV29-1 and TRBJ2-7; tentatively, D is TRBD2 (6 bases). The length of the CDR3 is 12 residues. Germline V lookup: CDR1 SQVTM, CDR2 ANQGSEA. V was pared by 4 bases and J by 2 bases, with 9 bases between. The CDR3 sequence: CSVGDSTYEQYF. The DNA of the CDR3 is TGCAGCGTTGGGGACTCAACCTACGAGCAGTACTTC.

Written as DNA, the CDR3 is TGTGCCAGGGATTTCCAGAAAGCGCGTGAGAGGGGTGATCAGCCCCAGCATTTT. Its protein is CARDFQKARERGDQPQHF. The chain couples TRBV9 to TRBJ1-5, with D possibly TRBD1 on 5 matching bases. Trimming pared 8 bases from V and 5 bases from J, leaving 29 bases between. Germline CDR1 reads SGDLS; CDR2 reads YYNGEE. The CDR3 loop spans 18 amino acids.

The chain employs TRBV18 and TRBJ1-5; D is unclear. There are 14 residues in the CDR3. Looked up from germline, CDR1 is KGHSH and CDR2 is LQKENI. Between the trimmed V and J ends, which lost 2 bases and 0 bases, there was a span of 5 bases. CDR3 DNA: TGTGCCAGCTCACCAGGGCTTAGCAATCAGCCCCAGCATTTT. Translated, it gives CASSPGLSNQPQHF.

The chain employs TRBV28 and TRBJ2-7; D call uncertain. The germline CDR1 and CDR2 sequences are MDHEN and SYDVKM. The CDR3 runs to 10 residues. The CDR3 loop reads CGTESYEQYF. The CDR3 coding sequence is TGTGGGACGGAATCCTACGAGCAGTACTTC.